Sequencing of this T cell receptor beta chain was carried out in a study of cytomegalovirus exposure and HLA in healthy donors. Study-wide background: Of all 400 or so donors who were genotyped, around 79% belonged to the Caucasian-associated ancestry cluster.

Study-wide results and caveats: In most subjects, TCR beta sequences reportedly gave accurate predictions of HLA-A and HLA-B alleles. Analyzed later, most CMV-associated TCR beta chains appeared HLA-restricted. TCR beta chains associated with HLA were, in a later analysis, more clonally expanded than equally common others.

This clone came up once. The antigen remains undetermined. The PCR ran on 60 Vbeta and 13 Jbeta primers. Profiling relied on immunoSEQ multiplex PCR, and the TCRdb table lists in-frame clones only, not all of them. Here the sample spans about 160,000 clones, around 80% being singletons. The source of this sequence is a woman aged 25 to 39 in good health and CMV-seropositive. Input material: PBMCs.

The CDR3 region is CASSSRQVLIYGYTF. The CDR3, as DNA: TGTGCCAGCAGTTCTCGACAGGTCCTCATCTATGGCTACACCTTC. This sequence joins TRBV2 and TRBJ1-2, with a tentative D call TRBD1 (6 bases). The CDR3 has 15 amino acids. Trimming left V 5 bases short and J 4 bases short, with 17 bases between. Germline V gene data show CDR1 as SNHLY and CDR2 as FYNNEI.